This T cell receptor (beta chain) was recorded in a study of blood T cells in healthy people across ages. Germline V gene sequence: CDR1 MDHEN, CDR2 SYDVKM. V lost 3 bases and J lost 0, with 8 bases in between. The CDR3 has 14 residues. Through a sample-barcoded 5' primer and a J-beta primer mix, a second PCR was run for roughly 6 to 11 cycles. TCRdb called the 5' RACE reads again in MiXCR, with one record for every CDR3 protein. The sample has about 780,000 distinct CDR3 sequences; roughly 25% are singletons. The same data also went into a second study, on T cells of mothers and their children.

This sequence was found in a boy between 10 and 17 years old in good health. The rearrangement uses TRBV28 and TRBJ1-2; D not resolved. The sample taken for sequencing was blood. CDR3 sequence: CASSLDKANYGYTF. The CDR3 DNA follows: TGTGCCAGCAGTTTGGATAAAGCTAACTATGGCTACACCTTC.